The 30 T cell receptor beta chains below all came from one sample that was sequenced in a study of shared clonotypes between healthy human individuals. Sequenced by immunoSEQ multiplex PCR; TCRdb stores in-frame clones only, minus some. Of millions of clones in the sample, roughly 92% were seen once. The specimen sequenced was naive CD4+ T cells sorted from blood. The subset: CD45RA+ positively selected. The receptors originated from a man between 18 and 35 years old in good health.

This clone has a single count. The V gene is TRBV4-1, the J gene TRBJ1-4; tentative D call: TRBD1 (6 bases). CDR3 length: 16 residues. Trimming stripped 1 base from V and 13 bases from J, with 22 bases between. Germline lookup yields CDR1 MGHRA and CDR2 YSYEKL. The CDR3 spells CASSQGWGTPKLGLFF. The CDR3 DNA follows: TGCGCCAGCAGCCAAGGTTGGGGGACACCTAAGTTGGGACTGTTTTTT.

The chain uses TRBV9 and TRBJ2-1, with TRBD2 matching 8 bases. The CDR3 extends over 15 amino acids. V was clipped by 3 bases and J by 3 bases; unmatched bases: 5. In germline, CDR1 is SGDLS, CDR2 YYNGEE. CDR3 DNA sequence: TGTGCCAGCAGCGCTGAGCGGGAGTTCTACAATGAGCAGTTCTTC. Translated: CASSAEREFYNEQFF.

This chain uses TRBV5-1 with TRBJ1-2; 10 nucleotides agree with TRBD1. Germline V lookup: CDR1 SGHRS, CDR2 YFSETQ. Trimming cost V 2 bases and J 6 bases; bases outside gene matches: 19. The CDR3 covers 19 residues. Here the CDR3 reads CASSFEGPTGQGRSHGYTF. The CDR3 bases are TGCGCCAGCAGCTTTGAAGGCCCGACGGGACAGGGGAGAAGTCATGGCTACACCTTC.

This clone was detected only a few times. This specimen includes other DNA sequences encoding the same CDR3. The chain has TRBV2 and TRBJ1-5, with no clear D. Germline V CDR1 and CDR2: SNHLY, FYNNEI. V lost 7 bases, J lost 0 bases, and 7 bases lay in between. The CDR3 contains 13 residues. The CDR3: CASKTDSNQPQHF. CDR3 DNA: TGTGCCAGCAAAACGGATAGCAATCAGCCCCAGCATTTT.

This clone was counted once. The CDR3 DNA reads as TGTGCCAGCAGTGACTCCCGGACAGGGAACACTGAAGCTTTCTTT. Its translation is CASSDSRTGNTEAFF. The J gene is TRBJ1-1, the V gene TRBV25-1, with TRBD1 matching 7 bases. The ends lost 3 bases at V and 1 base at J; junction bases unmatched: 5. The CDR3 has 15 amino acids. Germline V CDR1 and CDR2: MGHDK, SYGVNS. The full variable domain, rest sourced from reference TRBV25-1 and TRBJ1-1, is EADIYQTPRYLVIGTGKKITLECSQTMGHDKMYWYQQDPGMELHLIHYSYGVNSTEKGDLSSESTVSRIRTEHFPLTLESARPSHTSQYLCASSDSRTGNTEAFFGQGTRLTVV.

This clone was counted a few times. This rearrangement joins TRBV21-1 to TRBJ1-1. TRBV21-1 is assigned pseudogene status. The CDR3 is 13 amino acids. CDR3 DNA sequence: TGTGCCAGCAGCAATAGGGTGGCCACTGAAGCTTTCTTT. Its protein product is CASSNRVATEAFF.

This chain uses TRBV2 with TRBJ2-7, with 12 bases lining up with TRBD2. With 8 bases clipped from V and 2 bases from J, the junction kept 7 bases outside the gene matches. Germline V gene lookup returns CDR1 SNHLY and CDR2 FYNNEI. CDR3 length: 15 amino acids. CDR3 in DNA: TGTGCCAGCGGAGCCGGACTAGCGGGAACCTACGAGCAGTACTTC. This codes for CASGAGLAGTYEQYF.

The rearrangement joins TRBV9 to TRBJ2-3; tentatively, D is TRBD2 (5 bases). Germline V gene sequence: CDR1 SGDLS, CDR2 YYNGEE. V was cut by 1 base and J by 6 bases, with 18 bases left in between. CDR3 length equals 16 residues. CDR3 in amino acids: CASSVSSGIWRDTQYF. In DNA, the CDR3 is TGTGCCAGCAGCGTATCTTCGGGGATTTGGCGCGATACGCAGTATTTT.

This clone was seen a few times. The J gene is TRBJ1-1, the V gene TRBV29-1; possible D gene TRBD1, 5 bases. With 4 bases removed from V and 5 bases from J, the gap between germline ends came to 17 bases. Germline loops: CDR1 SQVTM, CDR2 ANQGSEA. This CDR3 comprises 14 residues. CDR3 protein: CSVASMAGRTEAFF. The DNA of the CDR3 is TGCAGCGTTGCCTCTATGGCAGGGCGGACTGAAGCTTTCTTT.

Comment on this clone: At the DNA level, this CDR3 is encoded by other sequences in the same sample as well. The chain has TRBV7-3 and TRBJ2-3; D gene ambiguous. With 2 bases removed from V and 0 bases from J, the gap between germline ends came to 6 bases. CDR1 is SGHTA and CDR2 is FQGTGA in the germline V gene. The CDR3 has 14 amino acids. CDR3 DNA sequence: TGTGCCAGCAGCTTATCTGGTAGCACAGATACGCAGTATTTT. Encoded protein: CASSLSGSTDTQYF. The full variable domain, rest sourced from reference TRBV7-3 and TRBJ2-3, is GAGVSQTPSNKVTEKGKYVELRCDPISGHTALYWYRQSLGQGPEFLIYFQGTGAADDSGLPNDRFFAVRPEGSVSTLKIQRTERGDSAVYLCASSLSGSTDTQYFGPGTRLTVL.

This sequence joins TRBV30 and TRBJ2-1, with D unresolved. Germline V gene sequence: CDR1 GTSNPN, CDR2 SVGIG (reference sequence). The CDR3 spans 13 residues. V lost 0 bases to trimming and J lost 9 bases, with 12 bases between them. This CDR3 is CAWSVPQLGEQFF. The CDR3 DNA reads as TGTGCCTGGAGTGTACCCCAGTTGGGTGAGCAGTTCTTC.

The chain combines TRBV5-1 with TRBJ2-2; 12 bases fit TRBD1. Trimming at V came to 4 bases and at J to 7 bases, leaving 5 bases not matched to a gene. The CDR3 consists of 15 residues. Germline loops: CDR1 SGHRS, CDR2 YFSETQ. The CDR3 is CASSAGTGGGGELFF. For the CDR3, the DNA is TGCGCCAGCAGCGCCGGGACAGGGGGCGGCGGGGAGCTGTTTTTT.

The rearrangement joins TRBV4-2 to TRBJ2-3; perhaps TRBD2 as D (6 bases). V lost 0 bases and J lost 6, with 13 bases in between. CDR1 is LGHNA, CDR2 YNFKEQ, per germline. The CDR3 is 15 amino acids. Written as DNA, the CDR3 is TGTGCCAGCAGCCAAGACCCGGGTCGGGGGGATACGCAGTATTTT. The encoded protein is CASSQDPGRGDTQYF.

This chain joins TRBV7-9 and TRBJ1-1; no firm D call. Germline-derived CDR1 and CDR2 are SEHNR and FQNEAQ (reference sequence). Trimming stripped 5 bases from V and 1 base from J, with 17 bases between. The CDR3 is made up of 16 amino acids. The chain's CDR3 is CASSEGRLERNTEAFF. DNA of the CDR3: TGTGCCAGCAGCGAAGGGCGACTGGAGCGGAACACTGAAGCTTTCTTT.

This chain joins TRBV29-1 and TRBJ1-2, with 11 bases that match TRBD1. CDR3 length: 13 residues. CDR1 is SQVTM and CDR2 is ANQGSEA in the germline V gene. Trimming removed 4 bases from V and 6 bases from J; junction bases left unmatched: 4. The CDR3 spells CSVGGQGANGYTF. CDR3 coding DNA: TGCAGCGTTGGCGGACAGGGGGCTAATGGCTACACCTTC.

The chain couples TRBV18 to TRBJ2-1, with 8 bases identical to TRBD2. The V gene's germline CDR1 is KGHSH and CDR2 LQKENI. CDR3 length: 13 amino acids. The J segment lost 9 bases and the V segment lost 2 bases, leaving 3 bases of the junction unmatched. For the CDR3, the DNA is TGTGCCAGCTCACCAGAGACTAGCGTTGAGCAGTTCTTC. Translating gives CASSPETSVEQFF. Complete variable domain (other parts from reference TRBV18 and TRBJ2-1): NAGVMQNPRHLVRRRGQEARLRCSPMKGHSHVYWYRQLPEEGLKFMVYLQKENIIDESGMPKERFSAEFPKEGPSILRIQQVVRGDSAAYFCASSPETSVEQFFGPGTRLTVL.

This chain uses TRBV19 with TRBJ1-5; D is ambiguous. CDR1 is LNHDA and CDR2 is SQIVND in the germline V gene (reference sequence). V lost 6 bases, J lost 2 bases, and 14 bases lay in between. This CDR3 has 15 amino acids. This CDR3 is CASSLIWVGNQPQHF. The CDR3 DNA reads TGTGCCAGTAGCCTAATCTGGGTGGGCAATCAGCCCCAGCATTTT.

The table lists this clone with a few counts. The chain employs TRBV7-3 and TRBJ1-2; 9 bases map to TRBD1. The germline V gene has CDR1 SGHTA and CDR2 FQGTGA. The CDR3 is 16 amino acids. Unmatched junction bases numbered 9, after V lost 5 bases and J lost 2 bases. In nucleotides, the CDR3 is TGTGCCAGCAGCCTAGAAGCGACAGGGGGAAACTATGGCTACACCTTC. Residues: CASSLEATGGNYGYTF.

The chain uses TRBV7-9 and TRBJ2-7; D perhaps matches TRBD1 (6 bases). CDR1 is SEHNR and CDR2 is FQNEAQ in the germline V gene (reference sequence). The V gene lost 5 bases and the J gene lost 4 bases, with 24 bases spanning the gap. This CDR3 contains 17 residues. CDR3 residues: CASSPRGQPLVEYEQYF. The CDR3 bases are TGTGCCAGCAGCCCCAGGGGCCAGCCCTTGGTGGAATACGAGCAGTACTTC. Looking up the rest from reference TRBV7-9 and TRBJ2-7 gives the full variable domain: DTGVSQNPRHKITKRGQNVTFRCDPISEHNRLYWYRQTLGQGPEFLTYFQNEAQLEKSRLLSDRFSAERPKGSFSTLEIQRTEQGDSAMYLCASSPRGQPLVEYEQYFGPGTRLTVT.

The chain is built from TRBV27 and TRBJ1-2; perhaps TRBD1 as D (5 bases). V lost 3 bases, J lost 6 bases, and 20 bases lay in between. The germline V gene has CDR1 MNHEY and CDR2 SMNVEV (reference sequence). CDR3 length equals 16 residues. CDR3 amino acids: CASSFSQGGGDNGYTF. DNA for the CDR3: TGTGCCAGCAGTTTTTCTCAGGGAGGAGGGGATAATGGCTACACCTTC.

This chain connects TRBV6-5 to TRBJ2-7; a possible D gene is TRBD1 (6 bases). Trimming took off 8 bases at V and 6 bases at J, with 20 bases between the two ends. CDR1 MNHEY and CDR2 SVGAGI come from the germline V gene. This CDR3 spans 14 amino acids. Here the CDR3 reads CASRLGGSSTEQYF. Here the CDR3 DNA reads TGTGCCAGCCGGCTAGGGGGTTCTTCTACCGAGCAGTACTTC.

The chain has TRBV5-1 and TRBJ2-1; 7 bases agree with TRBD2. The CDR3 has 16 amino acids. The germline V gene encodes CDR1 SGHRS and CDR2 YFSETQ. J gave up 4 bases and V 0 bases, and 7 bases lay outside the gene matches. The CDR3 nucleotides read TGCGCCAGCAGCTTGGTCGGCGGGAGTTTATACAATGAGCAGTTCTTC. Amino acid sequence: CASSLVGGSLYNEQFF.

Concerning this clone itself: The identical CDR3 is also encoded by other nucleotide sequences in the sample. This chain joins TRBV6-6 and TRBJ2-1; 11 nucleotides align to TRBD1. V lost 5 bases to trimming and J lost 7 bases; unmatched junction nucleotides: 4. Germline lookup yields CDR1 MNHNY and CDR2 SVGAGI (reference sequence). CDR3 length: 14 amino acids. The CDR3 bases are TGTGCCAGCAGTGGACAGGGGGCGGGTAATGAGCAGTTCTTC. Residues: CASSGQGAGNEQFF.

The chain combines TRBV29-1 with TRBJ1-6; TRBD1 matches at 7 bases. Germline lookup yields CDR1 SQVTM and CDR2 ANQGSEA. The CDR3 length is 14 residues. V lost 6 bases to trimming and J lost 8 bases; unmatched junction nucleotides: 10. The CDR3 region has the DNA TGCAGCGTCAAAGTAGCAGGGGGTGATTCACCCCTCCACTTT. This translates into CSVKVAGGDSPLHF.

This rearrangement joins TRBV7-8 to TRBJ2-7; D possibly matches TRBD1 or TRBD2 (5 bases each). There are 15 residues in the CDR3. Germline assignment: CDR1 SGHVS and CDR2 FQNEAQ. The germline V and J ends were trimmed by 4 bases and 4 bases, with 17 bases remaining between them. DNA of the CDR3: TGTGCCAGCAGCTACGAGGGACGGGGAAGGTACGAGCAGTACTTC. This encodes CASSYEGRGRYEQYF.

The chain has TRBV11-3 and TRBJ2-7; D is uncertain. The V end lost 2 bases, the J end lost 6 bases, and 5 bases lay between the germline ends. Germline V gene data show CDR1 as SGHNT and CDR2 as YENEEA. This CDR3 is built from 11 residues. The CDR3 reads CASSLNGEQYF. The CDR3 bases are TGTGCCAGCAGCTTAAATGGCGAGCAGTACTTC. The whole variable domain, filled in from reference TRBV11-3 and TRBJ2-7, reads EAGVVQSPRYKIIEKKQPVAFWCNPISGHNTLYWYLQNLGQGPELLIRYENEEAVDDSQLPKDRFSAERLKGVDSTLKIQPAELGDSAVYLCASSLNGEQYFGPGTRLTVT.

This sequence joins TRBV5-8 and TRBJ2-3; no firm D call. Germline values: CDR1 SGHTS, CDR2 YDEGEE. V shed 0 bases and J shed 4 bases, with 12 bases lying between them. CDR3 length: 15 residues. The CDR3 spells CASSLAGEKADTQYF. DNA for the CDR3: TGTGCCAGCAGCTTGGCGGGCGAGAAGGCAGATACGCAGTATTTT.

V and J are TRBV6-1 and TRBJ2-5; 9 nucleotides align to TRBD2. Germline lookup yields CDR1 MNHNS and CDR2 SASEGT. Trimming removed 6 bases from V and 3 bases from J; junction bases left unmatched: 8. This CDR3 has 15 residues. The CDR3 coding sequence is TGTGCCAGCAGGCCGCGGGGCGGGGGGGAAGAGACCCAGTACTTC. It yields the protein CASRPRGGGEETQYF.

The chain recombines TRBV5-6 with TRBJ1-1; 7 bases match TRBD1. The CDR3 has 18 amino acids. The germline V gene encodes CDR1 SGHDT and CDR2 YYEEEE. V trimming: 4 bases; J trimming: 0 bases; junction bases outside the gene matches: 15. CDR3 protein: CASSPLARTGRMNTEAFF. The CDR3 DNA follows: TGTGCCAGCAGCCCGTTGGCCAGGACAGGCAGGATGAACACTGAAGCTTTCTTT.

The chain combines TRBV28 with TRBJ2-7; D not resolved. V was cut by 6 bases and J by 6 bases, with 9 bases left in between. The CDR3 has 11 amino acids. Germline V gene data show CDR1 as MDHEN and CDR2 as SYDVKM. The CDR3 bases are TGTGCCAGCAGCCTCCTGGCCGAGCAGTACTTC. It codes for CASSLLAEQYF.